A selection of T cell receptor beta chains follows, all from one sample in a study of cytotoxic CD8 clonotypes in ibrutinib-treated CLL. The protocol was immunoSEQ multiplex PCR, while the TCRdb copy is restricted to in-frame clones and leaves out a portion. The sample has tens of thousands of clones; approximately 71% are singletons. Sequencing was performed on PBMCs, taken after 12 months of ibrutinib treatment. The origin of the receptors is a human donor with chronic lymphocytic leukemia. CDR3s leave out the opening cysteine and the closing phenylalanine or tryptophan.

v_call: TRBV14; j_call: TRBJ2-1; cdr3_length: 11; cdr3_aa: ASSQATPGEQF
v_call: TRBV29-1; j_call: TRBJ2-3; cdr3_length: 17; cdr3_aa: SVEGGWGLAGDRGDTQY
v_call: TRBV6-1; j_call: TRBJ1-5; cdr3_length: 13; cdr3_aa: ASSEQGRSNQPQH
v_call: TRBV15; j_call: TRBJ2-7; cdr3_length: 11; cdr3_aa: ATQDVGAYEQY
v_call: TRBV7-2; j_call: TRBJ2-7; cdr3_length: 11; cdr3_aa: ASGWGGYYEQY
v_call: TRBV28; j_call: TRBJ2-3; cdr3_length: 12; cdr3_aa: ASKTGAAADTQY
v_call: TRBV5-1; j_call: TRBJ1-1; cdr3_length: 12; cdr3_aa: ASRRNTGNTEAF
v_call: TRBV19; j_call: TRBJ1-5; cdr3_length: 14; cdr3_aa: ASSISRTGLTQPQH
v_call: TRBV11-2; j_call: TRBJ2-5; cdr3_length: 9; cdr3_aa: ASSLQETQY
v_call: TRBV5-4; j_call: TRBJ2-5; cdr3_length: 14; cdr3_aa: ASSLGLGGTQETQY